These T cell receptor beta chains were read from a single sample in a study of T cell responses to AZD1222 COVID-19 vaccine. Assay: immunoSEQ multiplex PCR; the TCRdb copy retains only in-frame clones and omits some. This sample yields about 130,000 clones, of which roughly nine tenths are seen a single time; 1.5% to 2% belongs to the top ten. The source was peripheral blood, collected on day 0 of AZD1222 vaccination. The receptors derive from an adult in good health. The CDR3 runs from the conserved cysteine through the conserved F or W. The D gene is left open where the match is weak. Some rows have no size entry. The others give once, few or many, or a class for an expanded clone.

size: NA; V: TRBV4-1; D: NA; J: TRBJ2-5; CDR3: CASSQDILLRTQYF; DNA: TGCGCCAGCAGCCAAGATATCCTCCTCAGGACCCAGTACTTC
size: NA; V: TRBV5-4; D: NA; J: TRBJ2-7; CDR3: CASSFMDGYEQYF; DNA: TGTGCCAGCAGCTTCATGGACGGCTACGAGCAGTACTTC
size: NA; V: TRBV5-1; D: NA; J: TRBJ2-3; CDR3: CASSLDQWETDTQYF; DNA: TGCGCCAGCAGCTTGGATCAATGGGAGACAGATACGCAGTATTTT
size: NA; V: TRBV5-4; D: TRBD1; J: TRBJ1-4; CDR3: CASSRQTGAGNEKLFF; DNA: TGTGCCAGCAGCAGACAGACAGGGGCGGGTAATGAAAAACTGTTTTTT
size: once; V: TRBV6-5; D: NA; J: TRBJ1-5; CDR3: CASSYGASNQPQHF; DNA: TGTGCCAGCAGTTACGGGGCGAGCAATCAGCCCCAGCATTTT
size: NA; V: TRBV7-9; D: NA; J: TRBJ1-2; CDR3: CASSLGENYGYTF; DNA: TGTGCCAGCAGCTTAGGAGAGAACTATGGCTACACCTTC
size: NA; V: TRBV18; D: TRBD2; J: TRBJ2-3; CDR3: CASSSTSGVADTQYF; DNA: TGTGCCAGCTCATCGACTAGCGGGGTGGCAGATACGCAGTATTTT
size: once; V: TRBV10-3; D: TRBD2; J: TRBJ2-5; CDR3: CAISDRTSGQETQYF; DNA: TGTGCCATCAGTGACCGGACTAGCGGGCAAGAGACCCAGTACTTC
size: NA; V: TRBV18; D: TRBD2; J: TRBJ2-7; CDR3: CASSPPASGYYEQYF; DNA: TGTGCCAGCTCACCACCGGCTAGCGGATACTACGAGCAGTACTTC
size: NA; V: TRBV6-4; D: NA; J: TRBJ1-1; CDR3: CASSEWANTEAFF; DNA: TGTGCCAGCAGTGAGTGGGCTAACACTGAAGCTTTCTTT
size: NA; V: TRBV15; D: TRBD1; J: TRBJ1-4; CDR3: CATSRGDRATNEKLFF; DNA: TGTGCCACCAGCAGGGGGGACAGAGCAACTAATGAAAAACTGTTTTTT
size: NA; V: TRBV7-2; D: NA; J: TRBJ1-2; CDR3: CASSLAQRNYGYTF; DNA: TGTGCCAGCAGCTTAGCGCAGAGAAACTATGGCTACACCTTC
size: NA; V: TRBV5-4; D: NA; J: TRBJ2-7; CDR3: CASSWPGYEQYF; DNA: TGTGCCAGCAGCTGGCCGGGGTACGAGCAGTACTTC
size: NA; V: TRBV6-2/TRBV6-3; D: NA; J: TRBJ1-3; CDR3: CASSRGATGNTIYF; DNA: TGTGCCAGCAGTCGGGGGGCGACTGGAAACACCATATATTTT
size: NA; V: TRBV29-1; D: NA; J: TRBJ2-1; CDR3: CSSPRDNNEQFF; DNA: TGCAGCTCTCCCCGGGACAACAATGAGCAGTTCTTC
size: NA; V: TRBV7-7; D: NA; J: TRBJ2-2; CDR3: CASRQLNTGELFF; DNA: TGTGCTAGCAGGCAACTTAACACCGGGGAGCTGTTTTTT
size: NA; V: TRBV5-7; D: TRBD2; J: TRBJ2-7; CDR3: CASSLESGGYEQYF; DNA: TGTGCCAGCAGCTTGGAGTCGGGAGGCTACGAGCAGTACTTC
size: NA; V: TRBV11-3; D: NA; J: TRBJ2-3; CDR3: CASSLDGLSTDTQYF; DNA: TGTGCCAGCAGCTTAGATGGACTGAGCACAGATACGCAGTATTTT
size: once; V: TRBV19; D: NA; J: TRBJ1-2; CDR3: CASSIESHYGYTF; DNA: TGTGCCAGTAGTATAGAATCCCACTATGGCTACACCTTC
size: NA; V: TRBV2; D: TRBD1; J: TRBJ1-6; CDR3: CASGGQINSPLHF; DNA: TGTGCCAGCGGGGGACAGATTAATTCACCCCTCCACTTT
size: NA; V: TRBV4-3; D: NA; J: TRBJ1-5; CDR3: CASSHTAESNQPQHF; DNA: TGCGCCAGCAGCCATACTGCAGAGTCCAATCAGCCCCAGCATTTT
size: NA; V: TRBV24-1; D: TRBD2; J: TRBJ2-2; CDR3: CATSDAPGTSVVTGELFF; DNA: TGTGCCACCAGTGACGCCCCCGGGACTAGCGTGGTCACCGGGGAGCTGTTTTTT
size: NA; V: TRBV19; D: NA; J: TRBJ2-7; CDR3: CASSFSSPYEQYF; DNA: TGTGCCAGTAGTTTTAGTTCCCCCTACGAGCAGTACTTC
size: once; V: TRBV7-2; D: NA; J: TRBJ1-1; CDR3: CASSPNSLRLGSEAFF; DNA: TGTGCCAGCAGCCCAAACTCTCTAAGGCTTGGGTCTGAAGCTTTCTTT
size: NA; V: TRBV19; D: NA; J: TRBJ1-5; CDR3: CASSPRVRGTAQHF; DNA: TGTGCCAGCTCCCCCCGGGTTAGGGGAACGGCCCAGCATTTT
size: NA; V: TRBV30; D: NA; J: TRBJ1-2; CDR3: CAWSGGLANYGYTF; DNA: TGTGCCTGGAGTGGAGGGTTAGCTAACTATGGCTACACCTTC
size: NA; V: TRBV2; D: NA; J: TRBJ1-5; CDR3: CASSVGGESNQPQHF; DNA: TGTGCCAGCAGTGTGGGAGGGGAGAGCAATCAGCCCCAGCATTTT
size: NA; V: TRBV7-2; D: NA; J: TRBJ1-3; CDR3: CASSPAGDLNTIYF; DNA: TGTGCCAGCAGCCCGGCGGGGGACCTAAACACCATATATTTT
size: NA; V: TRBV18; D: TRBD1; J: TRBJ1-2; CDR3: CASSPRGQLYGYTF; DNA: TGTGCCAGCTCACCAAGGGGACAGCTCTATGGCTACACCTTC
size: NA; V: TRBV4-1; D: TRBD1; J: TRBJ1-6; CDR3: CASSQRPGQVYYSPLHF; DNA: TGCGCCAGCAGCCAGAGGCCGGGACAGGTTTACTATTCACCCCTCCACTTT
size: once; V: TRBV11-3; D: NA; J: TRBJ2-2; CDR3: CASSETVIGELFF; DNA: TGTGCCAGCAGCGAAACGGTGATTGGGGAGCTGTTTTTT
size: NA; V: TRBV7-9; D: NA; J: TRBJ1-1; CDR3: CASSLAQAVNTEAFF; DNA: TGTGCCAGCAGCTTAGCGCAGGCCGTGAACACTGAAGCTTTCTTT
size: NA; V: TRBV7-9; D: NA; J: TRBJ2-5; CDR3: CASSLAGRETQYF; DNA: TGTGCCAGCAGCTTAGCGGGTCGGGAGACCCAGTACTTC
size: once; V: TRBV4-2; D: TRBD2; J: TRBJ2-3; CDR3: CASSQALAGTHTDTQYF; DNA: TGTGCCAGCAGCCAAGCTCTAGCGGGGACGCACACAGATACGCAGTATTTT
size: NA; V: TRBV6-5; D: NA; J: TRBJ1-2; CDR3: CASDSYGYTF; DNA: TGTGCCAGCGACAGCTATGGCTACACCTTC
size: NA; V: TRBV10-2; D: NA; J: TRBJ1-5; CDR3: CASSVGGSFNQPQHF; DNA: TGCGCCAGCAGCGTAGGGGGGAGCTTCAATCAGCCCCAGCATTTT
size: NA; V: TRBV6-5; D: NA; J: TRBJ1-5; CDR3: CASSRDRDQPQHF; DNA: TGTGCCAGCAGCCGCGATAGGGATCAGCCCCAGCATTTT
size: once; V: TRBV2; D: NA; J: TRBJ1-6; CDR3: CAGVERQRSPLHF; DNA: TGTGCCGGGGTGGAGAGACAGCGTTCACCCCTCCACTTT
size: NA; V: TRBV23-1; D: NA; J: TRBJ1-4; CDR3: CASSQYVIIGTNEKLFF; DNA: TGCGCCAGCAGTCAATACGTTATCATTGGGACTAATGAAAAACTGTTTTTT
size: NA; V: TRBV7-9; D: NA; J: TRBJ2-7; CDR3: CASSRPGAYEQYF; DNA: TGTGCCAGCAGCCGTCCCGGGGCCTACGAGCAGTACTTC
size: NA; V: TRBV11-2; D: NA; J: TRBJ1-5; CDR3: CASSLGVRNQPQHF; DNA: TGTGCCAGCAGCTTAGGGGTCCGGAATCAGCCCCAGCATTTT
size: NA; V: TRBV2; D: TRBD1; J: TRBJ1-1; CDR3: CASLLGPGTGGNTEAFF; DNA: TGTGCCAGCTTGTTGGGCCCCGGGACAGGGGGGAACACTGAAGCTTTCTTT
size: once; V: TRBV12-5; D: TRBD1; J: TRBJ1-2; CDR3: CASGAGGYGYTF; DNA: TGTGCTAGTGGAGCAGGGGGCTATGGCTACACCTTC
size: NA; V: TRBV6-5; D: TRBD1; J: TRBJ1-1; CDR3: CASSYGDRAAEAFF; DNA: TGTGCCAGCAGTTATGGGGACAGGGCCGCCGAAGCTTTCTTT
size: NA; V: TRBV19; D: NA; J: TRBJ1-5; CDR3: CASSIVGGYSNQPQHF; DNA: TGTGCCAGTAGTATAGTTGGGGGATATAGCAATCAGCCCCAGCATTTT
size: NA; V: TRBV19; D: TRBD1; J: TRBJ2-4; CDR3: CASSPNPTGGRNIQYF; DNA: TGTGCCAGTAGTCCCAACCCGACAGGGGGCAGAAACATTCAGTACTTC
size: NA; V: TRBV6-4; D: TRBD2; J: TRBJ2-1; CDR3: CASSDSGGTYNEQFF; DNA: TGTGCCAGCAGTGACTCGGGGGGGACGTACAATGAGCAGTTCTTC
size: NA; V: TRBV23-1; D: NA; J: TRBJ2-7; CDR3: CASSHAGSYEQYF; DNA: TGCGCCAGCAGTCATGCGGGCTCCTACGAGCAGTACTTC
size: once; V: TRBV5-4; D: NA; J: TRBJ1-1; CDR3: CASSLGRSTSDTEAFF; DNA: TGTGCCAGCAGCTTGGGTCGGTCCACAAGCGATACTGAAGCTTTCTTT
size: NA; V: TRBV10-2; D: NA; J: TRBJ1-1; CDR3: CASSEMGGTEAFF; DNA: TGCGCCAGCAGTGAGATGGGCGGTACTGAAGCTTTCTTT
size: NA; V: TRBV3-1/TRBV3-2; D: NA; J: TRBJ1-2; CDR3: CASSLSGGYTF; DNA: TGTGCCAGCAGCCTTTCCGGTGGCTACACCTTC
size: NA; V: TRBV9; D: NA; J: TRBJ2-1; CDR3: CASSVGGRGSYNEQFF; DNA: TGTGCCAGCAGCGTAGGGGGCAGGGGCTCCTACAATGAGCAGTTCTTC
size: once; V: TRBV2; D: NA; J: TRBJ2-3; CDR3: CASSETGRVTGTQYF; DNA: TGTGCCAGCAGTGAGACAGGGAGGGTCACAGGTACGCAGTATTTT
size: NA; V: TRBV7-2; D: NA; J: TRBJ2-7; CDR3: CASSFGEGLHYEQYF; DNA: TGTGCCAGCAGCTTCGGAGAGGGTCTTCACTACGAGCAGTACTTC
size: NA; V: TRBV5-4; D: NA; J: TRBJ1-2; CDR3: CASSAQLPANYGYTF; DNA: TGTGCCAGCAGCGCGCAACTGCCGGCGAACTATGGCTACACCTTC